This TCR beta chain comes out of a study of T cell changes during pregnancy in multiple sclerosis. The CDR3 length is 15 residues. V lost 1 base, J lost 7 bases, and 13 bases lay in between. Germline CDR1 WNHNN, CDR2 SYGVQD (reference sequence). Using immunoSEQ multiplex PCR, the repertoire was profiled, and TCRdb retains in-frame clones only, with some absent. The sample holds tens of thousands of clones, 93% seen once. The V call is TRBV10-1, the J call TRBJ2-2; tentatively, D is TRBD2 (7 bases). This sequence was found in a female donor with multiple sclerosis, enrolled in a pregnancy study. This specimen was CD8+ T cells from peripheral blood mononuclear cells, taken in the third trimester of pregnancy. The CDR3 region is CASSEFRGGDGELFF. DNA of the CDR3: TGCGCCAGCAGTGAGTTCAGGGGAGGGGACGGGGAGCTGTTTTTT.